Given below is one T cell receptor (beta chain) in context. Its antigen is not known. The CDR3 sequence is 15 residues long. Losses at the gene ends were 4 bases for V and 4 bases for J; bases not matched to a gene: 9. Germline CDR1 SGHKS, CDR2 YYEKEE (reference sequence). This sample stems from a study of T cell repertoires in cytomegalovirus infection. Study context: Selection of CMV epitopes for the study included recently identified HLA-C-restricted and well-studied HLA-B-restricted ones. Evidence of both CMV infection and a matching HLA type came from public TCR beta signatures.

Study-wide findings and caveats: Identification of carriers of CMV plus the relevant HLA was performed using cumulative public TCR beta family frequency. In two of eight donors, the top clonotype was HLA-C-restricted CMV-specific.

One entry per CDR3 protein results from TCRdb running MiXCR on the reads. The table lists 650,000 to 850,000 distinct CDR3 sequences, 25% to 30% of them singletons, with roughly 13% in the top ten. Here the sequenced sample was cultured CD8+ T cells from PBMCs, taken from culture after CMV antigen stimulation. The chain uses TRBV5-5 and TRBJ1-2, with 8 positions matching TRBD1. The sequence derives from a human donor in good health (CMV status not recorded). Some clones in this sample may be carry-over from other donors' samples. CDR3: CASSPGQDGVYGYTF. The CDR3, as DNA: TGTGCCAGCAGCCCGGGACAGGACGGTGTCTATGGCTACACCTTC. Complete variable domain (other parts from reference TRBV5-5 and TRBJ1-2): DAGVTQSPTHLIKTRGQQVTLRCSPISGHKSVSWYQQVLGQGPQFIFQYYEKEERGRGNFPDRFSARQFPNYSSELNVNALLLGDSALYLCASSPGQDGVYGYTFGSGTRLTVV.